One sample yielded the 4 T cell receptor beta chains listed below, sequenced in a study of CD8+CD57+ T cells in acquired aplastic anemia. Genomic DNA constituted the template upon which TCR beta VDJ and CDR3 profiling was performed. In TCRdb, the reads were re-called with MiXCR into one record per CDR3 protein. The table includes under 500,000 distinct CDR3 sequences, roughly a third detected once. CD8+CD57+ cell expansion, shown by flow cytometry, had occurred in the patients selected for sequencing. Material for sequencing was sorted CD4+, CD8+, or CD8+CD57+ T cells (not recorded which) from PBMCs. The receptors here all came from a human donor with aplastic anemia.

CDR3 sequence: CASTGGGSLLAEAFF. CDR3 DNA sequence: TGTGCCAGCACCGGGGGGGGTAGTCTTCTTGCTGAAGCTTTCTTT. V is TRBV2 and J is TRBJ1-1; perhaps TRBD1 as D (5 bases). Germline loops: CDR1 SNHLY, CDR2 FYNNEI. The CDR3 covers 15 residues. Trimming shortened V by 7 bases and J by 6 bases, and 21 bases separated the two germline ends. The whole variable domain, filled in from reference TRBV2 and TRBJ1-1, reads EPEVTQTPSHQVTQMGQEVILRCVPISNHLYFYWYRQILGQKVEFLVSFYNNEISEKSEIFDDQFSVERPDGSNFTLKIRSTKLEDSAMYFCASTGGGSLLAEAFFGQGTRLTVV.

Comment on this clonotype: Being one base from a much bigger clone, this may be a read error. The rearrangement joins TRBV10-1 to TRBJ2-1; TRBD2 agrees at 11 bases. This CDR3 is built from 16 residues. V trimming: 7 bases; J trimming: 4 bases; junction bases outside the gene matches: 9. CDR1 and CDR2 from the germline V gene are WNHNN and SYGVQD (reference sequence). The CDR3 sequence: CASTPSGRPWYNEQFF. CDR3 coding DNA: TGCGCCAGCACCCCTAGCGGGAGGCCCTGGTACAATGAGCAGTTCTTC.

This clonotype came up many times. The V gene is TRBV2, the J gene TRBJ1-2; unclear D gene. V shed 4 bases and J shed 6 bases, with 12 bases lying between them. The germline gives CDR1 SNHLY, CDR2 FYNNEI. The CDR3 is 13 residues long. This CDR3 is CASSVVEGHGYTF. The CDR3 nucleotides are TGTGCCAGCAGTGTAGTTGAAGGGCATGGCTACACCTTC.

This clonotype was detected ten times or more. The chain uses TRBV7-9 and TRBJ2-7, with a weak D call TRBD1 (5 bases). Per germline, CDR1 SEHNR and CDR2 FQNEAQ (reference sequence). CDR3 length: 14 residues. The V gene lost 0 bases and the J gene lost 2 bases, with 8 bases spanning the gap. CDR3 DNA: TGTGCCAGCAGCTTAGCGACGGACACCTACGAGCAGTACTTC. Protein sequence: CASSLATDTYEQYF.